The 11 T cell receptor beta chains reported below all come from one sample, sequenced in a study of cytotoxic CD8 clonotypes in ibrutinib-treated CLL. Using immunoSEQ multiplex PCR, the repertoire was profiled, and TCRdb retains in-frame clones only, with some absent. The data hold roughly 28,000 clones, with approximately 62% observed a single time. The specimen was PBMCs, collected before ibrutinib treatment. These receptors were obtained from a human donor with chronic lymphocytic leukemia.

The chain has TRBV5-4 and TRBJ2-1, with 7 positions matching TRBD2. V lost 2 bases to trimming and J lost 3 bases; unmatched junction nucleotides: 8. CDR1 is SGHNT, CDR2 YYREEE, per germline (reference sequence). The CDR3 has 16 residues. Here the CDR3 DNA reads TGTGCCAGCAGCTTCGGAACGGGGGGTTTCTACAATGAGCAGTTCTTC. The encoded protein is CASSFGTGGFYNEQFF.

The rearrangement links TRBV5-1 to TRBJ2-1; the match to TRBD2 covers 12 bases. CDR1 SGHRS and CDR2 YFSETQ come from the germline V gene. This CDR3 spans 15 amino acids. J gave up 4 bases and V 4 bases, and 3 bases lay outside the gene matches. Here the CDR3 DNA reads TGCGCCAGCAGCCTGACTAGCGGGAGATACAATGAGCAGTTCTTC. The encoded protein is CASSLTSGRYNEQFF. Using reference TRBV5-1 and TRBJ2-1 for the parts outside the CDR3, the full variable domain is KAGVTQTPRYLIKTRGQQVTLSCSPISGHRSVSWYQQTPGQGLQFLFEYFSETQRNKGNFPGRFSGRQFSNSRSEMNVSTLELGDSALYLCASSLTSGRYNEQFFGPGTRLTVL.

The chain combines TRBV5-1 with TRBJ2-2; D not certain. With 0 bases removed from V and 1 base from J, the gap between germline ends came to 4 bases. Germline lookup yields CDR1 SGHRS and CDR2 YFSETQ. The CDR3 extends over 14 amino acids. The CDR3 sequence is CASSLVQNTGELFF. CDR3 in DNA: TGCGCCAGCAGCTTGGTTCAGAACACCGGGGAGCTGTTTTTT. Using reference TRBV5-1 and TRBJ2-2 for the parts outside the CDR3, the full variable domain is KAGVTQTPRYLIKTRGQQVTLSCSPISGHRSVSWYQQTPGQGLQFLFEYFSETQRNKGNFPGRFSGRQFSNSRSEMNVSTLELGDSALYLCASSLVQNTGELFFGEGSRLTVL.

This chain joins TRBV9 and TRBJ2-2, with D perhaps TRBD1 (5 bases). Germline V gene data show CDR1 as SGDLS and CDR2 as YYNGEE. Trimming took off 5 bases at V and 6 bases at J, with 11 bases between the two ends. The CDR3 runs 13 residues. The CDR3 sequence: CASRPSGSGELFF. The CDR3 region has the DNA TGTGCCAGCAGACCTTCAGGGTCCGGGGAGCTGTTTTTT. Looking up the rest from reference TRBV9 and TRBJ2-2 gives the full variable domain: DSGVTQTPKHLITATGQRVTLRCSPRSGDLSVYWYQQSLDQGLQFLIQYYNGEERAKGNILERFSAQQFPDLHSELNLSSLELGDSALYFCASRPSGSGELFFGEGSRLTVL.

V usage is TRBV6-1 and J usage is TRBJ2-1, with D perhaps TRBD2 (6 bases). This CDR3 is 15 amino acids long. V lost 7 bases to trimming and J lost 11 bases, with 24 bases between them. CDR1 is MNHNS and CDR2 is SASEGT in the germline V gene. DNA for the CDR3: TGTGCCAGCATTCAAGTGAGCGGAGGGGACCTCCAGCAGTTCTTC. It yields the protein CASIQVSGGDLQQFF.

This clone was observed a handful of times. The rearrangement joins TRBV10-3 to TRBJ2-5; TRBD2 is a possible D gene (5 bases). This CDR3 is 13 amino acids long. Germline lookup yields CDR1 ENHRY and CDR2 SYGVKD. Trimming shortened V by 9 bases and J by 2 bases, and 13 bases separated the two germline ends. The CDR3 protein is CAMAGNSQETQYF. The DNA for the CDR3 is TGTGCCATGGCCGGGAACTCTCAAGAGACCCAGTACTTC.

The table lists this clone with a few counts. The V gene is TRBV7-3, the J gene TRBJ2-2, with D possibly being TRBD2 (5 bases). The germline V gene encodes CDR1 SGHTA and CDR2 FQGTGA. There are 14 residues in the CDR3. Trimming took off 8 bases at V and 0 bases at J, with 10 bases between the two ends. DNA for the CDR3: TGTGCCAGCCGAGGAGGAGCGAACACCGGGGAGCTGTTTTTT. It is translated as CASRGGANTGELFF.

This clone was seen only a few times. This rearrangement joins TRBV7-9 to TRBJ2-7; 9 nucleotides line up with TRBD2. The CDR3 runs 13 residues. Trimming cost V 6 bases and J 2 bases; bases outside gene matches: 2. CDR1 and CDR2 from the germline V gene are SEHNR and FQNEAQ (reference sequence). CDR3 coding DNA: TGTGCCAGCAGATCTAGCGGGACCTACGAGCAGTACTTC. Its protein product is CASRSSGTYEQYF.

This chain uses TRBV2 with TRBJ1-2; no clear D gene. Germline CDR1 SNHLY, CDR2 FYNNEI. The V and J ends lost 7 bases and 2 bases respectively, with 11 bases between them. The CDR3 is 13 amino acids. CDR3 nucleotide sequence: TGTGCCAGCAAGCCAGATTGGAACTATGGCTACACCTTC. Encoded protein: CASKPDWNYGYTF.

The V and J genes are TRBV5-4 and TRBJ2-3, with 8 positions matching TRBD2. Germline V gives CDR1 SGHNT, CDR2 YYREEE (reference sequence). CDR3 length: 16 residues. Trimming took 0 bases from V and 4 from J; bases not matched to a gene: 7. The CDR3 protein is CASSLEGREAADTQYF. In nucleotides, the CDR3 is TGTGCCAGCAGCTTGGAAGGGCGGGAGGCGGCAGATACGCAGTATTTT.

This chain uses TRBV5-1 with TRBJ1-2, with D unclear. Germline V gene data show CDR1 as SGHRS and CDR2 as YFSETQ. Trimming removed 4 bases from V and 8 bases from J, with 12 bases in between. This CDR3 contains 12 residues. The CDR3: CASSPQGGGYTF. CDR3 nucleotides: TGCGCCAGCAGCCCCCAAGGCGGGGGCTACACCTTC. Complete variable domain (other parts from reference TRBV5-1 and TRBJ1-2): KAGVTQTPRYLIKTRGQQVTLSCSPISGHRSVSWYQQTPGQGLQFLFEYFSETQRNKGNFPGRFSGRQFSNSRSEMNVSTLELGDSALYLCASSPQGGGYTFGSGTRLTVV.